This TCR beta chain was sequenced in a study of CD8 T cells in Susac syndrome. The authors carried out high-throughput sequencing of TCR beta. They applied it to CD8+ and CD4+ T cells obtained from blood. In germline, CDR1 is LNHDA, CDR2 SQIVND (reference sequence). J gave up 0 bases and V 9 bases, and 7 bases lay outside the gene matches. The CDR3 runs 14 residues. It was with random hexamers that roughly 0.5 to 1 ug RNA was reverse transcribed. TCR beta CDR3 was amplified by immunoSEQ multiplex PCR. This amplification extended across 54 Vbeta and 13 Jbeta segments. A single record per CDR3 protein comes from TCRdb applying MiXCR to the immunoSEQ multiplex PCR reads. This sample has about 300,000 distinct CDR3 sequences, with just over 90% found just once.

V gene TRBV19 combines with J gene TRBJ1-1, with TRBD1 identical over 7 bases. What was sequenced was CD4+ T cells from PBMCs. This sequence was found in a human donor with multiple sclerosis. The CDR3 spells CASRTGHMNTEAFF. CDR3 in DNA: TGTGCCAGCCGGACAGGACATATGAACACTGAAGCTTTCTTT.